This TCR beta chain was found in a study of CD8 T cells in Susac syndrome. The T cells that were sequenced for TCR beta were CD8+ and CD4+ cells from blood. The V and J ends lost 5 bases and 3 bases, in that order; junction bases with no gene match: 10. This CDR3 spans 15 amino acids. Germline CDR1 SGHNT, CDR2 YYREEE (reference sequence). cDNA came from about 0.5 to 1 ug RNA primed by random hexamers. Amplification of TCR beta CDR3 spanned 54 Vbeta and 13 Jbeta via immunoSEQ multiplex PCR. TCRdb processed the immunoSEQ multiplex PCR reads anew with MiXCR; each CDR3 protein has one entry. The table lists approximately 65,000 distinct CDR3 sequences, approximately 90% of them singletons, with nearly 0.2% in the top ten.

The sample taken for sequencing was CD8+ T cells from PBMCs. The TCR comes from a human donor in good health. V usage is TRBV5-4 and J usage is TRBJ2-7, with 8 bases identical to TRBD1. CDR3 amino acids: CASRIDRGLHYEQYF. CDR3 nucleotides: TGTGCCAGCAGAATTGACAGGGGTCTCCACTACGAGCAGTACTTC.